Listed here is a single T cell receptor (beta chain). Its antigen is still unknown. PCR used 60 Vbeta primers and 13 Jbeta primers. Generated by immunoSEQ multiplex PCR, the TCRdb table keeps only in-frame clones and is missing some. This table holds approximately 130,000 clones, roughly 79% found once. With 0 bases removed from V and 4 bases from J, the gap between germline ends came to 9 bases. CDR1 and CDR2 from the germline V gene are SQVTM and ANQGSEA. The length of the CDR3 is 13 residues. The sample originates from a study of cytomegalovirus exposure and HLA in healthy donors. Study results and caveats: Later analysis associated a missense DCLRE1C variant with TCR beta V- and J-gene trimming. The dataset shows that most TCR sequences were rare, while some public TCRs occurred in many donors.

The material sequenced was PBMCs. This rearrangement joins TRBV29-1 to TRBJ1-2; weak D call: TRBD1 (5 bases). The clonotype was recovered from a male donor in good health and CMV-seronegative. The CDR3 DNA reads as TGCAGCGTTGAAGACGGGACTTTCTATGGCTACACCTTC. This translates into CSVEDGTFYGYTF.